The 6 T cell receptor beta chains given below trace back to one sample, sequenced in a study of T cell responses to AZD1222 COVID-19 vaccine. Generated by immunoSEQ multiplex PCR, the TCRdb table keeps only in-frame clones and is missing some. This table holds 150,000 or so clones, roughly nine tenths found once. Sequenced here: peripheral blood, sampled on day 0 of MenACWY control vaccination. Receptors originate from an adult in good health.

CDR3 coding DNA: TGCGCCAGCAGCACCATAACAGGGGCCAAGACCTCTGGAAACACCATATATTTT. Protein sequence: CASSTITGAKTSGNTIYF. The V gene is TRBV5-1, the J gene TRBJ1-3; 7 nucleotides agree with TRBD1. V was clipped by 4 bases and J by 0 bases; unmatched bases: 13. The V gene's germline CDR1 is SGHRS and CDR2 YFSETQ. The length of the CDR3 is 18 residues. Looking up the rest from reference TRBV5-1 and TRBJ1-3 gives the full variable domain: KAGVTQTPRYLIKTRGQQVTLSCSPISGHRSVSWYQQTPGQGLQFLFEYFSETQRNKGNFPGRFSGRQFSNSRSEMNVSTLELGDSALYLCASSTITGAKTSGNTIYFGEGSWLTVV.

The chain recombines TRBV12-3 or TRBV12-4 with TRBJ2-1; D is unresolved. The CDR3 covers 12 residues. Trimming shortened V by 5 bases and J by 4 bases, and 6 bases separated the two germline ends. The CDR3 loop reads CASSRLYNEQFF. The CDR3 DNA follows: TGTGCCAGCAGTCGCCTTTACAATGAGCAGTTCTTC.

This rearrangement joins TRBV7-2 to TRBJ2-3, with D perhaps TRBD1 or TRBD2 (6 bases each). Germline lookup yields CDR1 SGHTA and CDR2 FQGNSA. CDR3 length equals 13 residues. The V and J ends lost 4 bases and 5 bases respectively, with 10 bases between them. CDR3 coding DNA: TGTGCCAGCAGCTCACAGGGAGGAGATACGCAGTATTTT. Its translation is CASSSQGGDTQYF.

CDR3 residues: CASSYPTGELFF. The CDR3, as DNA: TGTGCCAGCAGTTACCCCACCGGGGAGCTGTTTTTT. This chain links TRBV6-5 with TRBJ2-2, with D hard to call. The CDR3 spans 12 residues. Germline V gene data show CDR1 as MNHEY and CDR2 as SVGAGI. V lost 2 bases, J lost 4 bases, and 2 bases lay in between.

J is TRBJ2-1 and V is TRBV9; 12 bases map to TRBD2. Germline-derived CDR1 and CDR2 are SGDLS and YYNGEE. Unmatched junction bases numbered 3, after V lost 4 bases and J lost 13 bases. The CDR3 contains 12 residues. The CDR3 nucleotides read TGTGCCAGCAGCCTACTAGCGGGAGGTCAGTTCTTC. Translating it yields CASSLLAGGQFF.

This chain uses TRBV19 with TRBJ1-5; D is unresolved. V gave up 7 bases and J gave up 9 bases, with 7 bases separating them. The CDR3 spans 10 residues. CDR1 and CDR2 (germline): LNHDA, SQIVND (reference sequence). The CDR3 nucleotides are TGTGCCAGTAATTCCTGGCCCCAGCATTTT. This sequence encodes CASNSWPQHF. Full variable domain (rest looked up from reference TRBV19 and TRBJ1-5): DGGITQSPKYLFRKEGQNVTLSCEQNLNHDAMYWYRQDPGQGLRLIYYSQIVNDFQKGDIAEGYSVSREKKESFPLTVTSAQKNPTAFYLCASNSWPQHFGDGTRLSIL.